The 10 T cell receptor beta chains below all came from one sample that was sequenced in a study of CD8 T cells in ankylosing spondylitis. One entry per CDR3 protein, called by TCRdb with MiXCR from the 5' RACE reads. Altogether 250,000 to 350,000 distinct CDR3 sequences are present, about a fifth being singletons, with the ten largest covering around 3.2%. The sample was blood, either unsorted or a sorted T cell fraction (not recorded which). Every receptor here comes from a female donor with ankylosing spondylitis or in good health (not recorded which).

This rearrangement joins TRBV6-5 to TRBJ2-7, with no clear D. Trimming left V 2 bases short and J 8 bases short, with 7 bases between. The V gene's germline CDR1 is MNHEY and CDR2 SVGAGI. The CDR3 covers 11 residues. The CDR3 loop is CASSYERKQYF. The CDR3, as DNA: TGTGCCAGCAGTTACGAGCGAAAGCAGTACTTC.

The genes are TRBV3-1 and TRBJ2-7; the D is unclear. Germline V CDR1 and CDR2: LGHDT, YNNKEL (reference sequence). The V and J ends lost 6 bases and 2 bases respectively, with 17 bases between them. This CDR3 contains 15 residues. The chain's CDR3 is CASSNLPDGAYEQYF. DNA of the CDR3: TGTGCCAGCAGTAACCTCCCGGACGGTGCCTACGAGCAGTACTTC.

This chain links TRBV12-3 or TRBV12-4 with TRBJ1-5; 7 bases map to TRBD1. The CDR3 spans 16 residues. The trim removed 1 base at V and 3 bases at J, leaving 6 bases unmatched. The CDR3 spells CASSLGGGQINQPQHF. The CDR3 bases are TGTGCCAGCAGTTTAGGAGGGGGACAGATCAATCAGCCCCAGCATTTT.

Only a few counts were recorded for this clonotype. V gene TRBV7-8 combines with J gene TRBJ2-3, with 12 bases identical to TRBD2. The trim removed 3 bases at V and 4 bases at J, leaving 8 bases unmatched. Per the germline V gene, CDR1 is SGHVS and CDR2 is FQNEAQ. CDR3 length equals 17 residues. Here the CDR3 reads CASSFWLAGGSADTQYF. The CDR3 region has the DNA TGTGCCAGCAGCTTCTGGCTAGCGGGAGGGTCCGCAGATACGCAGTATTTT.

The genes are TRBV20-1 and TRBJ2-6; the D is unclear. Germline V gene sequence: CDR1 DFQATT, CDR2 SNEGSKA (reference sequence). This CDR3 is 15 amino acids long. V dropped 1 base and J dropped 0 bases, with 7 bases sitting between them. In nucleotides, the CDR3 is TGCAGTGCTAGAGTCAGGATCTCTGGGGCCAACGTCCTGACTTTC. Protein: CSARVRISGANVLTF.

This chain links TRBV5-1 with TRBJ2-3; 7 bases align to TRBD2. CDR3 length: 17 residues. CDR1 and CDR2 (germline): SGHRS, YFSETQ. V dropped 0 bases and J dropped 3; count of bases not matched to a gene: 10. The CDR3 bases are TGCGCCAGCAGCTTGGAGATAGCGGGTAGAAAGACAGATACGCAGTATTTT. Translating it yields CASSLEIAGRKTDTQYF. Supplemented by reference TRBV5-1 and TRBJ2-3, the full variable domain reads KAGVTQTPRYLIKTRGQQVTLSCSPISGHRSVSWYQQTPGQGLQFLFEYFSETQRNKGNFPGRFSGRQFSNSRSEMNVSTLELGDSALYLCASSLEIAGRKTDTQYFGPGTRLTVL.

This clonotype was counted a few times. The chain joins TRBV28 to TRBJ1-1; D is ambiguous. The V and J ends lost 2 bases and 2 bases respectively, with 9 bases between them. This CDR3 is 14 amino acids long. Per the germline V gene, CDR1 is MDHEN and CDR2 is SYDVKM. In DNA, the CDR3 is TGTGCCAGCAGTTTACAGGACCCTAACACTGAAGCTTTCTTT. Translating gives CASSLQDPNTEAFF. Using reference TRBV28 and TRBJ1-1 for the parts outside the CDR3, the full variable domain is DVKVTQSSRYLVKRTGEKVFLECVQDMDHENMFWYRQDPGLGLRLIYFSYDVKMKEKGDIPEGYSVSREKKERFSLILESASTNQTSMYLCASSLQDPNTEAFFGQGTRLTVV.

This chain uses TRBV29-1 with TRBJ1-1, with D perhaps matching TRBD1 (6 bases). V lost 3 bases, J lost 5 bases, and 16 bases lay in between. Germline CDR1 reads SQVTM; CDR2 reads ANQGSEA. The CDR3 runs to 14 residues. The DNA of the CDR3 is TGCAGCGTTGATCCAAACAGGGCCAAGACTGAAGCTTTCTTT. Translation gives CSVDPNRAKTEAFF.

This clonotype has a handful of counts. V usage is TRBV7-7 and J usage is TRBJ2-3; D possibly matches TRBD1 or TRBD2 (5 bases each). V shed 4 bases and J shed 6 bases, with 11 bases lying between them. The V gene's germline CDR1 is SSHAT and CDR2 FNYEAQ (reference sequence). CDR3 length equals 13 residues. The CDR3 bases are TGTGCCAGCAGCTACGGGGACGGCGATACGCAGTATTTT. Residues: CASSYGDGDTQYF.

J is TRBJ2-3 and V is TRBV20-1, with 7 bases matching TRBD2. This CDR3 is built from 15 residues. V shed 5 bases and J 0 bases; nucleotides not matched to a gene: 8. From germline, CDR1 is DFQATT and CDR2 SNEGSKA (reference sequence). In nucleotides, the CDR3 is TGCAGTGCTCAGATGGGCGGGAGTAGCACAGATACGCAGTATTTT. Translation gives CSAQMGGSSTDTQYF.